The clone carrying this TCR beta chain has a handful of counts. Its target is unknown. Scientists made TCR beta libraries using quantitative 5'-RACE with molecular barcodes. TCRdb itself ran the 5' RACE reads through MiXCR, one entry per CDR3 protein. Altogether approximately 100,000 distinct CDR3 sequences are present, 24% being singletons, with the ten largest covering 12%. There are 14 residues in the CDR3. Deletions cut 5 bases from V and 4 bases from J, with 15 bases between. Per germline, CDR1 SQVTM and CDR2 ANQGSEA. This entry is derived from a study of CD8 T cells in ankylosing spondylitis. Study-level results: What appeared characteristic of ankylosing spondylitis blood was a TCR beta motif of about eight highly homologous variants. Some motif variants had been reported before (in reactive arthritis synovial fluid and blood). Disease-linked clones were CD8+ and relatively rare in peripheral blood.

The sequence came from a male donor with ankylosing spondylitis. The J gene is TRBJ2-1, the V gene TRBV29-1; D may correspond to TRBD1 or TRBD2 (5 bases each). Sequenced material: synovial fluid, either unsorted or a sorted T cell fraction (not recorded which). CDR3 nucleotide sequence: TGCAGCGTTCGCCGGGACCCCCATTACAATGAGCAGTTCTTC. It specifies CSVRRDPHYNEQFF.